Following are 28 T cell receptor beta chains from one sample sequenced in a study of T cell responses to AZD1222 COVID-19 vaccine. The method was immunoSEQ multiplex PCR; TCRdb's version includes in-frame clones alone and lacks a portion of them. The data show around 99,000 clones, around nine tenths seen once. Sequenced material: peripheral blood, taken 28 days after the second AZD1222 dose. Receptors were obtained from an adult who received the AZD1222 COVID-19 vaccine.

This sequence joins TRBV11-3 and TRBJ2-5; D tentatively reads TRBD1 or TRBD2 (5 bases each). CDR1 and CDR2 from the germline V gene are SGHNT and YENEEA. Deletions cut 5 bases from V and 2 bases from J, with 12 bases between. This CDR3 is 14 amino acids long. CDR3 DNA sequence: TGTGCCAGCAGCCAGGGACCCTTTCAAGAGACCCAGTACTTC. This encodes CASSQGPFQETQYF.

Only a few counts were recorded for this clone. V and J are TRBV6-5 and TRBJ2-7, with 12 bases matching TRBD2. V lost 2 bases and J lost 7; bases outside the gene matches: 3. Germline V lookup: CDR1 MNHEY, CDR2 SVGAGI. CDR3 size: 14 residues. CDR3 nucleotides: TGTGCCAGCAGTTACGCGCTAGCGGGGGGGGAGCAGTACTTC. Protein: CASSYALAGGEQYF.

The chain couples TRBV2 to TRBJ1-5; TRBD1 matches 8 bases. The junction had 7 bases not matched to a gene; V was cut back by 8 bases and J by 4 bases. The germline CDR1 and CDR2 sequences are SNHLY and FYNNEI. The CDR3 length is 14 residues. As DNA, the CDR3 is TGTGCCAGCGTAGGCCAGGGGGCAAATCAGCCCCAGCATTTT. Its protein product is CASVGQGANQPQHF.

Here the CDR3 DNA reads TGCGCCAGCAGCTTGGAATACAACTCCTACGAGCAGTACTTC. Protein product: CASSLEYNSYEQYF. This chain joins TRBV5-1 and TRBJ2-7, with D uncertain. V lost 0 bases to trimming and J lost 0 bases, with 7 bases between them. The CDR3 runs 14 residues. The germline gives CDR1 SGHRS, CDR2 YFSETQ.

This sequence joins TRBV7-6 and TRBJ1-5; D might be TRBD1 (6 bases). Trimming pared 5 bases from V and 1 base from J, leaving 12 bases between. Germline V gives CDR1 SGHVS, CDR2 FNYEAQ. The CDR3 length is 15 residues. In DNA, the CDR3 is TGTGCCAGCAGCGAAAACCAGGGGAGCAATCAGCCCCAGCATTTT. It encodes CASSENQGSNQPQHF.

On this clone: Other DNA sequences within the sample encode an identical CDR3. CDR3 sequence: CASSYRDANTEAFF. CDR3 sequence (DNA): TGTGCCAGCAGTTACAGGGACGCAAACACTGAAGCTTTCTTT. This chain uses TRBV6-5 with TRBJ1-1; D might be TRBD1 (5 bases). V dropped 2 bases and J dropped 2 bases, with 9 bases sitting between them. Germline V gene lookup returns CDR1 MNHEY and CDR2 SVGAGI. The CDR3 runs to 14 residues.

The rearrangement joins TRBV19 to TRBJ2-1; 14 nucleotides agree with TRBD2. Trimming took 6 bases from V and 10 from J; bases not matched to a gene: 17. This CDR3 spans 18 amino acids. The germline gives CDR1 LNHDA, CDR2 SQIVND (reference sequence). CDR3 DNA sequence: TGTGCCAGTAGCCCCGGGACTAGCGGGGGCATACTACAATGGGAGCAGTTCTTC. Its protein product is CASSPGTSGGILQWEQFF.

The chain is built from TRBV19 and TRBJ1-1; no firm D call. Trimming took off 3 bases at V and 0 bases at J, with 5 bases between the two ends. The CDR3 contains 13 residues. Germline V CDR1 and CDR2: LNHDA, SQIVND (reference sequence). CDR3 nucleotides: TGTGCCAGTAGTATGACAATGAACACTGAAGCTTTCTTT. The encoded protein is CASSMTMNTEAFF.

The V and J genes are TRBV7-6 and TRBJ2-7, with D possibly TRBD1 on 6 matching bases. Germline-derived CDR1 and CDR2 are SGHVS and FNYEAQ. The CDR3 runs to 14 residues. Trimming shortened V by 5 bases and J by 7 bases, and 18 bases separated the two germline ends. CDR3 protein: CASSPLTGPGEQYF. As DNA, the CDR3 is TGTGCCAGCAGCCCTCTGACAGGACCTGGGGAGCAGTACTTC.

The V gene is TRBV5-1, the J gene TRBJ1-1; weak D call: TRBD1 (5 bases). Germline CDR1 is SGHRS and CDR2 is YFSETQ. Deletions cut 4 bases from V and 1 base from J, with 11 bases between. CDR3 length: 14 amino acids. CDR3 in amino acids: CASSLGTANTEAFF. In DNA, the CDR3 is TGCGCCAGCAGCCTCGGGACGGCGAACACTGAAGCTTTCTTT.

For the CDR3, the DNA is TGTGCCAGTACCGAGGCCCATAACTCTGGAAACACCATATATTTT. Its translation is CASTEAHNSGNTIYF. V usage is TRBV19 and J usage is TRBJ1-3, with D hard to call. The CDR3 covers 15 residues. Trimming shortened V by 7 bases and J by 0 bases, and 13 bases separated the two germline ends. CDR1 and CDR2 (germline): LNHDA, SQIVND (reference sequence).

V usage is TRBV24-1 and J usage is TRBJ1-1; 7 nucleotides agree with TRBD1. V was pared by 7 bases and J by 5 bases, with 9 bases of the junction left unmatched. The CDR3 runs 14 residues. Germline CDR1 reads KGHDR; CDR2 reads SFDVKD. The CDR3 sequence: CATSRGSPPTEAFF. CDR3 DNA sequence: TGTGCCACCAGCAGGGGGAGTCCTCCAACTGAAGCTTTCTTT.

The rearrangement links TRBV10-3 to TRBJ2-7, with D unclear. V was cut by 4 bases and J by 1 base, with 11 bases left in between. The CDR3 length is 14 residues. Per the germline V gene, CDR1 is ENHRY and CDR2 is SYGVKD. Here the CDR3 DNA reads TGTGCCATCAGTGGCAGGACGGCTTCCTACGAGCAGTACTTC. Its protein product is CAISGRTASYEQYF.

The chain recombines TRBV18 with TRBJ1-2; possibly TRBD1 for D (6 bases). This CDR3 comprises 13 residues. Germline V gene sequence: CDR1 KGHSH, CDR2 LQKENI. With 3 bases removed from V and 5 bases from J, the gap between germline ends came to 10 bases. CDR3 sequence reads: CASSPSTGYGYTF. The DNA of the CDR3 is TGTGCCAGCTCACCCTCGACAGGATATGGCTACACCTTC.

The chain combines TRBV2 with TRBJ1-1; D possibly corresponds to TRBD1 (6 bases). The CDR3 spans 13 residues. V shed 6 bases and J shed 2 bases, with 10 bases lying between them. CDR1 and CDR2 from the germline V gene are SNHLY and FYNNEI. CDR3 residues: CASSDRTNTEAFF. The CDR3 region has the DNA TGTGCCAGCAGCGACAGGACTAACACTGAAGCTTTCTTT. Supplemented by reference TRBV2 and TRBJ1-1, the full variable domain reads EPEVTQTPSHQVTQMGQEVILRCVPISNHLYFYWYRQILGQKVEFLVSFYNNEISEKSEIFDDQFSVERPDGSNFTLKIRSTKLEDSAMYFCASSDRTNTEAFFGQGTRLTVV.

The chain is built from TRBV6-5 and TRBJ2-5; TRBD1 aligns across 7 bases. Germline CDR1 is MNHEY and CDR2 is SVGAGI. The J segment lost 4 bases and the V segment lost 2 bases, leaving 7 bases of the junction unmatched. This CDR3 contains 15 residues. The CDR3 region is CASSYITGAPETQYF. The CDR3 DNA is TGTGCCAGCAGTTACATTACAGGGGCCCCAGAGACCCAGTACTTC.

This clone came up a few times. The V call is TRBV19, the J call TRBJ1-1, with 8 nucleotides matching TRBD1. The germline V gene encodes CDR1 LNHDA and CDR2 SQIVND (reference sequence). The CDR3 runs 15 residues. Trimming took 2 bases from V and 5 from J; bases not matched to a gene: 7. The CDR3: CASSITPTGETEAFF. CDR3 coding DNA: TGTGCCAGTAGTATAACCCCGACAGGGGAAACTGAAGCTTTCTTT.

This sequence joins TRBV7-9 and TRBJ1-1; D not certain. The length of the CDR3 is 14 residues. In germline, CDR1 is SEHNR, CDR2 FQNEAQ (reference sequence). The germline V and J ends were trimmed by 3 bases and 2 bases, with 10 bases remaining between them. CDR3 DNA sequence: TGTGCCAGCAGCTTTAGTCCCGCCAACACTGAAGCTTTCTTT. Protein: CASSFSPANTEAFF.

Here the CDR3 reads CASSIFGDQPQHF. In nucleotides, the CDR3 is TGTGCCAGTAGTATATTTGGGGATCAGCCCCAGCATTTT. V usage is TRBV19 and J usage is TRBJ1-5; D remains unclear. The CDR3 consists of 13 residues. Per germline, CDR1 LNHDA and CDR2 SQIVND (reference sequence). V shed 2 bases and J shed 5 bases, with 7 bases lying between them.

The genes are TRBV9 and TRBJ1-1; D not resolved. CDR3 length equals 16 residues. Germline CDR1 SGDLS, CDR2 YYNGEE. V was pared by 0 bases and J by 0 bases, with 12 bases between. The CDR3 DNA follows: TGTGCCAGCAGCGTAGGGGCAGGTGGGGTGAACACTGAAGCTTTCTTT. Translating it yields CASSVGAGGVNTEAFF.

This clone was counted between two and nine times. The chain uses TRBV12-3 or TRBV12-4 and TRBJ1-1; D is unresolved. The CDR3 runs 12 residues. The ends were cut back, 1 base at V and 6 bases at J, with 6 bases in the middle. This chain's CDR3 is CASSLGGSEAFF. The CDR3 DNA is TGTGCCAGCAGTTTAGGTGGATCTGAAGCTTTCTTT.

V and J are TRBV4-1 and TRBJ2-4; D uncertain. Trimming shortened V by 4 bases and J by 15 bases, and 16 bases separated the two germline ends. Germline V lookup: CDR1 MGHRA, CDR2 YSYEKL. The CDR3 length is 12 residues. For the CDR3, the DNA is TGCGCCAGCAGCCCCCGTGGATTTGGGCTGTACTTC. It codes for CASSPRGFGLYF.

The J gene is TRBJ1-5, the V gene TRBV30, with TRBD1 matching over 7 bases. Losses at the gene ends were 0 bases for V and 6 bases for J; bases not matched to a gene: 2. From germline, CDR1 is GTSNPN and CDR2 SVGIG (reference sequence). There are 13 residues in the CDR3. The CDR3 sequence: CAWSVSGGQPQHF. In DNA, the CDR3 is TGTGCCTGGAGTGTATCAGGGGGTCAGCCCCAGCATTTT.

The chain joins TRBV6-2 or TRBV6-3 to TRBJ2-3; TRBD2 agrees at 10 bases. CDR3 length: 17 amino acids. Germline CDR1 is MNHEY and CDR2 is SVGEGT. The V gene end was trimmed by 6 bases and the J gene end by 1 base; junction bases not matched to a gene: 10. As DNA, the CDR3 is TGTGCCAGCAGCCTACATGGGCTAGCGGGGGGCACAGATACGCAGTATTTT. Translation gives CASSLHGLAGGTDTQYF.

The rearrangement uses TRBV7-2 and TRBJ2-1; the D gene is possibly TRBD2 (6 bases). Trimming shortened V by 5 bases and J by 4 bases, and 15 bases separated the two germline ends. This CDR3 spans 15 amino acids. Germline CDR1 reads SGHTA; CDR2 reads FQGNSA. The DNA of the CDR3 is TGTGCCAGCAGCGTCTCTGCGGCGGGGTACAATGAGCAGTTCTTC. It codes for CASSVSAAGYNEQFF.

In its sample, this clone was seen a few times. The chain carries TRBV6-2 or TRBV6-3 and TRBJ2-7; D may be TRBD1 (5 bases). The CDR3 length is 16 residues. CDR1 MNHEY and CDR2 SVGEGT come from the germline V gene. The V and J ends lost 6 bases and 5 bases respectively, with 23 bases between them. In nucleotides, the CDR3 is TGTGCCAGCAGCCCCGTGCCAGGCAGGGTCCCCAACGAGCAGTACTTC. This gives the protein CASSPVPGRVPNEQYF.

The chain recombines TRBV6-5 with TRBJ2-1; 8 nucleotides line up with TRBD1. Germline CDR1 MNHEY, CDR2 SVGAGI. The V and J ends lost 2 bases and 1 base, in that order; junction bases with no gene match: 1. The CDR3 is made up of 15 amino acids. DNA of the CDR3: TGTGCCAGCAGTTACGACAGGGGTTCCTACAATGAGCAGTTCTTC. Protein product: CASSYDRGSYNEQFF.

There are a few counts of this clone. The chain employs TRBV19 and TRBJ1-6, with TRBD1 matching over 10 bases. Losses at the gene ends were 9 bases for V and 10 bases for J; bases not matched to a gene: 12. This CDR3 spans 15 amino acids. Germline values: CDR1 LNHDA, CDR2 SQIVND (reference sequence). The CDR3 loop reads CASRKAGTGESPLHF. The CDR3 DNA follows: TGTGCCAGCAGAAAAGCCGGGACAGGGGAATCACCCCTCCACTTT. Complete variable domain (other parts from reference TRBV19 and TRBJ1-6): DGGITQSPKYLFRKEGQNVTLSCEQNLNHDAMYWYRQDPGQGLRLIYYSQIVNDFQKGDIAEGYSVSREKKESFPLTVTSAQKNPTAFYLCASRKAGTGESPLHFGNGTRLTVT.